A single sample gave rise to the 11 T cell receptor beta chains below, sequenced in a study of blood T cell repertoires in COVID-19. Measured with immunoSEQ multiplex PCR; TCRdb has only the in-frame clones, and not every one. The sample comprises 35,000 to 50,000 clones, roughly 84% of which are singletons, and around 4.4% rests with the top ten. Sequences were obtained from peripheral blood. The source of these receptors is a woman in her 70s with acute or convalescent COVID-19.

Only one count was recorded for this clone. V usage is TRBV11-3 and J usage is TRBJ2-1, with 7 bases matching TRBD2. The CDR3 spans 15 residues. Looked up from germline, CDR1 is SGHNT and CDR2 is YENEEA. Trimming took 3 bases from V and 8 from J; bases not matched to a gene: 10. The CDR3 is CASSLQLAQGDEQFF. Here the CDR3 DNA reads TGTGCCAGCAGCTTGCAACTAGCGCAAGGCGATGAGCAGTTCTTC.

The chain recombines TRBV6-5 with TRBJ2-7; perhaps TRBD1 as D (6 bases). From germline, CDR1 is MNHEY and CDR2 SVGAGI. The V and J ends lost 4 bases and 4 bases respectively, with 17 bases between them. The CDR3 totals 15 residues. In nucleotides, the CDR3 is TGTGCCAGCAGTTCCCAACAGGGAGTCGCTTACGAGCAGTACTTC. The encoded protein is CASSSQQGVAYEQYF.

V is TRBV11-3 and J is TRBJ1-1; 7 bases match TRBD1. CDR1 SGHNT and CDR2 YENEEA come from the germline V gene. After removal of 5 bases from V and 7 bases from J, the junction contained 7 bases not matched to a gene. The CDR3 runs 13 residues. In DNA, the CDR3 is TGTGCCAGCAGCCAGGGGCGACAGGGTGAAGCTTTCTTT. Translated, it gives CASSQGRQGEAFF.

The V and J genes are TRBV10-3 and TRBJ1-5; the match to TRBD1 covers 7 bases. This CDR3 is built from 15 residues. From germline, CDR1 is ENHRY and CDR2 SYGVKD. Losses at the gene ends were 2 bases for V and 2 bases for J; bases not matched to a gene: 3. The CDR3 DNA reads as TGTGCCATCAGTGAGCGACAGGGTGGCAATCAGCCCCAGCATTTT. It is translated as CAISERQGGNQPQHF.

This chain uses TRBV14 with TRBJ2-1, with a tentative D call TRBD1 (5 bases). This CDR3 is built from 14 residues. Germline lookup yields CDR1 SGHDN and CDR2 FVKESK. V was trimmed by 1 base and J by 13 bases, leaving 17 bases between them. CDR3 coding DNA: TGTGCCAGCAGCCAAGCAATTTTCCAGGGCTTCCAGTTCTTC. This codes for CASSQAIFQGFQFF.

This rearrangement joins TRBV30 to TRBJ1-2; D gene unclear. V lost 4 bases to trimming and J lost 6 bases, with 27 bases between them. Germline-derived CDR1 and CDR2 are GTSNPN and SVGIG (reference sequence). The CDR3 is made up of 17 amino acids. The CDR3 loop reads CAWTGPGEGYGVNGYTF. The DNA for the CDR3 is TGTGCCTGGACCGGACCCGGAGAGGGATATGGAGTCAATGGCTACACCTTC.

The rearrangement uses TRBV19 and TRBJ1-3; weak D call: TRBD1 (6 bases). This CDR3 contains 15 residues. V lost 6 bases and J lost 0, with 12 bases in between. Germline V gene data show CDR1 as LNHDA and CDR2 as SQIVND (reference sequence). The CDR3 loop reads CASSRTDRSGNTIYF. The CDR3 DNA is TGTGCCAGTAGCAGGACAGACCGCTCTGGAAACACCATATATTTT.

J is TRBJ2-1 and V is TRBV27; TRBD2 aligns across 7 bases. Germline CDR1 and CDR2: MNHEY and SMNVEV (reference sequence). The CDR3 is made up of 16 amino acids. V shed 5 bases and J 5 bases; nucleotides not matched to a gene: 12. Here the CDR3 reads CASSPLLAEGDNEQFF. CDR3 nucleotides: TGTGCCAGCAGTCCCCTCCTAGCGGAGGGAGACAATGAGCAGTTCTTC.

This clone has just one count. For the CDR3, the DNA is TGTGCCAGCAGCGTAGCTATTCTGGATGAGCAGTTCTTC. This translates into CASSVAILDEQFF. The rearrangement uses TRBV9 and TRBJ2-1; no clear D gene. The V gene lost 0 bases and the J gene lost 8 bases, with 9 bases spanning the gap. CDR1 SGDLS and CDR2 YYNGEE come from the germline V gene. This CDR3 has 13 amino acids.

The gene calls are TRBV29-1 and TRBJ1-1; no firm D call. Germline V gene data show CDR1 as SQVTM and CDR2 as ANQGSEA. Deletions cut 2 bases from V and 0 bases from J, with 7 bases between. The CDR3 loop spans 13 amino acids. Here the CDR3 DNA reads TGCAGCGTTGAATCCGGGTTGAACACTGAAGCTTTCTTT. Protein: CSVESGLNTEAFF.

In this sample, this clone turned up a few times. V gene TRBV7-9 combines with J gene TRBJ2-7, with TRBD1 matching 8 bases. The trim removed 5 bases at V and 2 bases at J, leaving 8 bases unmatched. Per germline, CDR1 SEHNR and CDR2 FQNEAQ (reference sequence). The CDR3 is made up of 15 amino acids. Here the CDR3 DNA reads TGTGCCAGCAGCGTAACCGGGACAGGACCCTACGAGCAGTACTTC. Encoded protein: CASSVTGTGPYEQYF.